This TCR beta chain was observed in a study of glioma-infiltrating T cells. This clonotype was observed a handful of times. No antigen is known for it. Amplification of TCR alpha and beta CDR3 regions from RNA used iRepertoire nested multiplex PCR. TCRdb re-derived calls from the multiplex PCR reads in MiXCR, one entry per CDR3 protein. The sample has about 180,000 distinct CDR3 sequences, roughly 45% seen once. There are 13 residues in the CDR3. CDR1 SQVTM and CDR2 ANQGSEA come from the germline V gene. J was trimmed by 1 base and V by 6 bases; bases with no gene match: 5. Study-wide results and limits: Only very few CDR3 sequences appeared in both tissue and blood.

V is TRBV29-1 and J is TRBJ2-5; 7 bases map to TRBD1. The sample comprised glioma tissue, nonneoplastic brain tissue, or PBMCs (not recorded which). This clonotype was obtained from a human donor with low-grade glioma or glioblastoma, undergoing nonglioma brain surgery, or in good health (not recorded which). CDR3 DNA sequence: TGCAGCGTGGGACAGCGAACCCAAGAGACCCAGTACTTC. Translation gives CSVGQRTQETQYF.